These 29 T cell receptor beta chains share one sample of origin, sequenced in a study of glioma-infiltrating T cells after dendritic cell vaccination. Profiled with immunoSEQ multiplex PCR; TCRdb holds only in-frame clones, not every one. This sample has 20,000 to 25,000 clones, with about four fifths found just once. The source material was blood, sampled before dendritic cell vaccination. The source is a human donor with glioblastoma.

A few counts support this clone. The chain uses TRBV15 and TRBJ1-3, with TRBD1 identical over 9 bases. Unmatched junction bases numbered 7, after V lost 3 bases and J lost 4 bases. CDR1 is LNHNV, CDR2 YYDKDF, per germline (reference sequence). The CDR3 runs to 16 residues. The CDR3 DNA reads as TGTGCCACCAGCAGGGCACAGGGGGCAAGAGGAAACACCATATATTTT. Its protein product is CATSRAQGARGNTIYF.

This clone occurred a few times. The chain joins TRBV4-3 to TRBJ1-2; D is undetermined. V was pared by 1 base and J by 4 bases, with 16 bases between. Germline CDR1 reads LGHNA; CDR2 reads YSLEER. The CDR3 has 16 amino acids. CDR3 nucleotide sequence: TGCGCCAGCAGCCAAGCTCCCCAAGCGCAACTCTATGGCTACACCTTC. As protein: CASSQAPQAQLYGYTF.

The chain links TRBV21-1 to TRBJ2-3; no DNA check was done on the table's D call, TRBD2. TRBV21-1 is tagged as a pseudogene. The CDR3 loop spans 18 amino acids. Here the CDR3 reads CASSKAGRLAGISGTQYF. DNA for the CDR3: TGTGCCAGCAGCAAAGCTGGTAGACTAGCGGGGATCTCAGGTACGCAGTATTTT.

This chain uses TRBV21-1 with TRBJ2-3; the table's D call, TRBD2, was not checked against the DNA. TRBV21-1 is a pseudogene segment. The CDR3 loop spans 15 amino acids. CDR3 nucleotide sequence: TGTGCCAGCAGCAGCGTTAGCGGCAGCACAGATACGCAGTATTTT. Translation gives CASSSVSGSTDTQYF.

The CDR3 DNA sequence: TGTGCCAGTAGTCCCCCCGGGCGGGCCACCTACGAGCAGTACTTC. This sequence encodes CASSPPGRATYEQYF. The V call is TRBV19, the J call TRBJ2-7; D possibly corresponds to TRBD2 (5 bases). The length of the CDR3 is 15 residues. V was pared by 5 bases and J by 2 bases, with 16 bases between. Per germline, CDR1 LNHDA and CDR2 SQIVND (reference sequence).

The rearrangement joins TRBV19 to TRBJ2-3; D gene unclear. Germline V CDR1 and CDR2: LNHDA, SQIVND (reference sequence). The CDR3 consists of 13 residues. V gave up 9 bases and J gave up 2 bases, with 12 bases separating them. CDR3: CASRPQATDTQYF. CDR3 coding DNA: TGTGCCAGCAGGCCGCAGGCCACAGATACGCAGTATTTT.

The genes are TRBV9 and TRBJ2-1, with 11 bases identical to TRBD2. The CDR3 is made up of 14 amino acids. Germline V gives CDR1 SGDLS, CDR2 YYNGEE. The junction had 6 bases not matched to a gene; V was cut back by 0 bases and J by 13 bases. CDR3 sequence reads: CASSVELAGASQFF. The CDR3 region has the DNA TGTGCCAGCAGCGTAGAACTAGCGGGAGCGTCCCAGTTCTTC.

The chain combines TRBV7-6 with TRBJ2-5; no definite D call. Germline CDR1 and CDR2: SGHVS and FNYEAQ. Trimming pared 5 bases from V and 3 bases from J, leaving 16 bases between. This CDR3 region has 15 residues. The chain's CDR3 is CASSELATAKETQYF. For the CDR3, the DNA is TGTGCCAGCAGCGAACTCGCCACTGCTAAAGAGACCCAGTACTTC.

This chain connects TRBV6-5 to TRBJ2-7; TRBD1 matches at 9 bases. In germline, CDR1 is MNHEY, CDR2 SVGAGI. V dropped 2 bases and J dropped 4; count of bases not matched to a gene: 3. This CDR3 is 14 amino acids long. DNA of the CDR3: TGTGCCAGCAGTTACCGGGACAGGGATTACGAGCAGTACTTC. Translation gives CASSYRDRDYEQYF.

This chain connects TRBV28 to TRBJ2-5; 10 nucleotides align to TRBD2. Germline V gene lookup returns CDR1 MDHEN and CDR2 SYDVKM. The CDR3 runs to 14 residues. Unmatched junction bases numbered 8, after V lost 6 bases and J lost 7 bases. CDR3 sequence (DNA): TGTGCCAGCAGCCCCCAAAGCGGGAGGGCGACCCAGTACTTC. The encoded protein is CASSPQSGRATQYF.

The gene calls are TRBV18 and TRBJ2-5, with D tentatively TRBD1 (5 bases). There are 15 residues in the CDR3. Trimming removed 2 bases from V and 2 bases from J, with 12 bases in between. The V gene's germline CDR1 is KGHSH and CDR2 LQKENI. The CDR3 here is CASSPGLRTQETQYF. The CDR3 DNA follows: TGTGCCAGCTCACCAGGGCTCCGGACACAAGAGACCCAGTACTTC. Full variable domain (rest looked up from reference TRBV18 and TRBJ2-5): NAGVMQNPRHLVRRRGQEARLRCSPMKGHSHVYWYRQLPEEGLKFMVYLQKENIIDESGMPKERFSAEFPKEGPSILRIQQVVRGDSAAYFCASSPGLRTQETQYFGPGTRLLVL.

The chain joins TRBV6-1 to TRBJ1-1; TRBD1 matches at 9 bases. The ends lost 4 bases at V and 4 bases at J; junction bases unmatched: 4. CDR3 length equals 14 residues. Germline V gene data show CDR1 as MNHNS and CDR2 as SASEGT. As DNA, the CDR3 is TGTGCCAGCAGTGCGTGGGACAGGGTCACTGAAGCTTTCTTT. This codes for CASSAWDRVTEAFF.

Only a few counts were recorded for this clone. The rearrangement links TRBV6-6 to TRBJ2-1, with D possibly being TRBD2 (5 bases). Trimming pared 5 bases from V and 1 base from J, leaving 9 bases between. Germline loops: CDR1 MNHNY, CDR2 SVGAGI (reference sequence). This CDR3 is built from 14 residues. CDR3 amino acids: CASSPRGSYNEQFF. The DNA for the CDR3 is TGTGCCAGCAGTCCCCGGGGTTCCTACAATGAGCAGTTCTTC.

This rearrangement joins TRBV6-5 to TRBJ2-1, with TRBD1 matching over 7 bases. J lost 6 bases, V lost 5 bases, and 7 bases had no gene match. The CDR3 has 14 amino acids. Germline lookup yields CDR1 MNHEY and CDR2 SVGAGI. The CDR3 loop reads CASSDWTGFNEQFF. In DNA, the CDR3 is TGTGCCAGCAGTGACTGGACAGGTTTCAATGAGCAGTTCTTC.

This sequence joins TRBV7-3 and TRBJ2-6; D remains unclear. The V gene lost 5 bases and the J gene lost 0 bases, with 5 bases spanning the gap. This CDR3 has 14 amino acids. The germline V gene encodes CDR1 SGHTA and CDR2 FQGTGA. The CDR3 nucleotides read TGTGCCAGCAGCCTATACTCTGGGGCCAACGTCCTGACTTTC. This sequence encodes CASSLYSGANVLTF.

This sequence joins TRBV14 and TRBJ2-1; TRBD2 matches 7 bases. This CDR3 contains 16 residues. The V gene's germline CDR1 is SGHDN and CDR2 FVKESK. V was pared by 0 bases and J by 2 bases, with 4 bases of the junction left unmatched. CDR3: CASSQEPGLTYNEQFF. The CDR3 DNA follows: TGTGCCAGCAGCCAAGAACCGGGACTAACCTACAATGAGCAGTTCTTC. Supplemented by reference TRBV14 and TRBJ2-1, the full variable domain reads EAGVTQFPSHSVIEKGQTVTLRCDPISGHDNLYWYRRVMGKEIKFLLHFVKESKQDESGMPNNRFLAERTGGTYSTLKVQPAELEDSGVYFCASSQEPGLTYNEQFFGPGTRLTVL.

The chain has TRBV7-6 and TRBJ2-3, with 9 bases fitting TRBD1. The CDR3 is made up of 15 amino acids. Germline V gene data show CDR1 as SGHVS and CDR2 as FNYEAQ. The trim removed 5 bases at V and 0 bases at J, leaving 3 bases unmatched. CDR3 sequence reads: CASSQGQGSTDTQYF. CDR3 sequence (DNA): TGTGCCAGCAGCCAGGGACAGGGAAGCACAGATACGCAGTATTTT.

This chain connects TRBV11-3 to TRBJ2-1; a possible D gene is TRBD2 (5 bases). The CDR3 extends over 13 amino acids. V was pared by 6 bases and J by 5 bases, with 11 bases between. CDR1 and CDR2 from the germline V gene are SGHNT and YENEEA. The CDR3, as DNA: TGTGCCAGCAGTGCCCCCGGGGACAATGAGCAGTTCTTC. Its translation: CASSAPGDNEQFF.

The gene calls are TRBV5-4 and TRBJ2-3, with D uncertain. V dropped 0 bases and J dropped 4 bases, with 12 bases sitting between them. The V gene's germline CDR1 is SGHNT and CDR2 YYREEE (reference sequence). There are 15 residues in the CDR3. In nucleotides, the CDR3 is TGTGCCAGCAGCTTGGGGGCGACGAGAGCAGATACGCAGTATTTT. Translated: CASSLGATRADTQYF. The full variable domain, its missing parts supplied by reference TRBV5-4 and TRBJ2-3, is ETGVTQSPTHLIKTRGQQVTLRCSSQSGHNTVSWYQQALGQGPQFIFQYYREEENGRGNFPPRFSGLQFPNYSSELNVNALELDDSALYLCASSLGATRADTQYFGPGTRLTVL.

This chain joins TRBV6-5 and TRBJ2-1; D remains unclear. The V gene lost 2 bases and the J gene lost 7 bases, with 6 bases spanning the gap. This CDR3 is 12 amino acids long. The germline V gene has CDR1 MNHEY and CDR2 SVGAGI. The CDR3 DNA reads as TGTGCCAGCAGTTACAGAGGTAATGAGCAGTTCTTC. It yields the protein CASSYRGNEQFF.

The chain is built from TRBV21-1 and TRBJ1-2. TRBV21-1 is given as a pseudogene. The CDR3 spans 16 residues. In DNA, the CDR3 is TGTGCCAGCAGCAAAGCGAAGGATGGAGCTAACTATGGCTACACCTTC. Translating gives CASSKAKDGANYGYTF.

The genes are TRBV9 and TRBJ1-2; TRBD1 aligns across 8 bases. CDR1 SGDLS and CDR2 YYNGEE come from the germline V gene. The CDR3 runs 13 residues. V lost 3 bases, J lost 5 bases, and 3 bases stayed unmatched. CDR3 sequence: CASSETGVYGYTF. CDR3 DNA: TGTGCCAGCAGCGAGACAGGGGTTTATGGCTACACCTTC.

This rearrangement joins TRBV20-1 to TRBJ2-7; tentative D call: TRBD2 (5 bases). Germline loops: CDR1 DFQATT, CDR2 SNEGSKA (reference sequence). V was cut by 4 bases and J by 6 bases, with 10 bases left in between. The CDR3 sequence is 11 residues long. The CDR3 nucleotides read TGCAGTGCTACACTAGAGGTCGAGCAGTACTTC. Residues: CSATLEVEQYF.

The chain carries TRBV7-9 and TRBJ2-7; D is perhaps TRBD1 (5 bases). Per the germline V gene, CDR1 is SEHNR and CDR2 is FQNEAQ (reference sequence). V was pared by 0 bases and J by 6 bases, with 12 bases between. The CDR3 length is 14 residues. The CDR3 DNA is TGTGCCAGCAGCTTAGCAACCAGGGTTGGCGAGCAGTACTTC. Its translation is CASSLATRVGEQYF. Complete variable domain (other parts from reference TRBV7-9 and TRBJ2-7): DTGVSQNPRHKITKRGQNVTFRCDPISEHNRLYWYRQTLGQGPEFLTYFQNEAQLEKSRLLSDRFSAERPKGSFSTLEIQRTEQGDSAMYLCASSLATRVGEQYFGPGTRLTVT.

The V gene is TRBV11-1, the J gene TRBJ2-7, with 12 bases identical to TRBD1. Germline V gives CDR1 SGHAT, CDR2 FQDESV (reference sequence). J was trimmed by 3 bases and V by 5 bases; bases with no gene match: 11. The CDR3 totals 17 residues. The CDR3 reads CASSPRGGTGGYYEQYF. In DNA form, the CDR3 reads TGTGCCAGCAGCCCTAGAGGCGGGACAGGGGGCTACTACGAGCAGTACTTC.

This chain links TRBV10-3 with TRBJ1-2; TRBD1 aligns across 7 bases. CDR3 length: 15 amino acids. Germline V gene lookup returns CDR1 ENHRY and CDR2 SYGVKD. V dropped 3 bases and J dropped 3; count of bases not matched to a gene: 7. CDR3 residues: CAISDSYRGHYGYTF. The CDR3 DNA follows: TGTGCCATCAGTGACAGCTACAGGGGACACTATGGCTACACCTTC.

This rearrangement joins TRBV7-6 to TRBJ2-1; TRBD2 might be the D (6 bases). Germline loops: CDR1 SGHVS, CDR2 FNYEAQ. The CDR3 length is 16 residues. Between the trimmed V and J ends, which lost 1 base and 0 bases, there was a span of 10 bases. CDR3 amino acids: CASSLGGESSYNEQFF. The CDR3 DNA sequence: TGTGCCAGCAGCTTAGGCGGGGAAAGCTCCTACAATGAGCAGTTCTTC.

The chain carries TRBV25-1 and TRBJ2-7, with 8 nucleotides matching TRBD2. Germline V lookup: CDR1 MGHDK, CDR2 SYGVNS. The CDR3 contains 15 residues. V lost 3 bases to trimming and J lost 6 bases; unmatched junction nucleotides: 10. CDR3 loop: CASSEWGREALEQYF. The CDR3 nucleotides read TGTGCCAGCAGTGAGTGGGGGCGGGAGGCCCTCGAGCAGTACTTC.

The V and J genes are TRBV27 and TRBJ1-5; D unresolved. Germline V CDR1 and CDR2: MNHEY, SMNVEV (reference sequence). With 4 bases removed from V and 2 bases from J, the gap between germline ends came to 6 bases. The CDR3 covers 13 residues. CDR3 in DNA: TGTGCCAGCAGTTCCCGGGGCAATCAGCCCCAGCATTTT. Protein sequence: CASSSRGNQPQHF.